One and the same sample provided the 18 T cell receptor beta chains below, sequenced in a study of cytomegalovirus exposure and HLA in healthy donors. 13 Jbeta primers and 60 Vbeta primers were used for the PCR. Assay used: immunoSEQ multiplex PCR; TCRdb lists only in-frame clones, some missing. The table lists approximately 170,000 clones, roughly four fifths of them singletons. The sequencing sample was made of PBMCs. The receptors stem from a man in his forties in good health and CMV-seronegative.

This chain links TRBV5-1 with TRBJ2-5; D uncertain. V was shortened by 4 bases and J by 2 bases, with 15 bases between the two germline ends. The CDR3 loop spans 15 amino acids. Germline V lookup: CDR1 SGHRS, CDR2 YFSETQ. CDR3 residues: CASSPPGSPQETQYF. The CDR3 bases are TGCGCCAGCAGCCCCCCAGGATCGCCTCAAGAGACCCAGTACTTC.

This clone has more than one count but fewer than ten. The CDR3 loop is CASSDARSGRETQYF. DNA of the CDR3: TGTGCCAGCAGTGACGCCAGATCAGGGAGGGAGACCCAGTACTTC. J is TRBJ2-5 and V is TRBV6-1, with D possibly TRBD2 on 6 matching bases. The ends were cut back, 3 bases at V and 5 bases at J, with 16 bases in the middle. The germline CDR1 and CDR2 sequences are MNHNS and SASEGT. The CDR3 is 15 amino acids.

The rearrangement uses TRBV13 and TRBJ2-3; 7 bases map to TRBD1. The junction had 30 bases not matched to a gene; V was cut back by 8 bases and J by 4 bases. Looked up from germline, CDR1 is PRHDT and CDR2 is FYEKMQ (reference sequence). The CDR3 length is 21 residues. The CDR3 loop is CASAFTYPLTPGQYSADTQYF. The CDR3 bases are TGTGCCAGCGCCTTCACCTACCCCCTTACTCCGGGACAGTATAGTGCAGATACGCAGTATTTT.

The chain uses TRBV11-3 and TRBJ1-1; weak D call: TRBD1 (6 bases). The V gene's germline CDR1 is SGHNT and CDR2 YENEEA. This CDR3 is built from 15 residues. V lost 1 base and J lost 1, with 10 bases in between. As DNA, the CDR3 is TGTGCCAGCAGCTTAGGCCCAGGGGCGAACACTGAAGCTTTCTTT. It translates to CASSLGPGANTEAFF. Looking up the rest from reference TRBV11-3 and TRBJ1-1 gives the full variable domain: EAGVVQSPRYKIIEKKQPVAFWCNPISGHNTLYWYLQNLGQGPELLIRYENEEAVDDSQLPKDRFSAERLKGVDSTLKIQPAELGDSAVYLCASSLGPGANTEAFFGQGTRLTVV.

The CDR3 DNA reads TGTGCCAGCAGCGCAGGACCGACTAGTCTGGAGACCCAGTACTTC. It is translated as CASSAGPTSLETQYF. This rearrangement joins TRBV5-6 to TRBJ2-5; tentatively, D is TRBD2 (6 bases). The V end was cut by 4 bases, the J end by 5 bases, with 18 bases between. This CDR3 has 15 amino acids. CDR1 and CDR2 from the germline V gene are SGHDT and YYEEEE.

The chain employs TRBV9 and TRBJ2-1, with 9 positions matching TRBD2. Germline CDR1 and CDR2: SGDLS and YYNGEE. The CDR3 spans 18 residues. The V and J ends lost 0 bases and 0 bases, in that order; junction bases with no gene match: 7. The CDR3 reads CASSVGASGTSSYNEQFF. CDR3 nucleotide sequence: TGTGCCAGCAGCGTAGGGGCTAGCGGGACCAGCTCCTACAATGAGCAGTTCTTC.

The chain links TRBV29-1 to TRBJ1-3; D is unclear. The CDR3 totals 13 residues. Germline V gene lookup returns CDR1 SQVTM and CDR2 ANQGSEA. V dropped 2 bases and J dropped 2 bases, with 7 bases sitting between them. The CDR3 DNA reads as TGCAGCGTTGAAACCGGGACTGGAAACACCATATATTTT. This gives the protein CSVETGTGNTIYF.

The chain combines TRBV29-1 with TRBJ2-7, with D perhaps matching TRBD2 (5 bases). The germline gives CDR1 SQVTM, CDR2 ANQGSEA. This CDR3 has 13 residues. Trimming took 7 bases from V and 0 from J, leaving 13 bases between them. The CDR3 DNA is TGCAGCGCTTTATCGGGGAGCTCCTACGAGCAGTACTTC. Translated: CSALSGSSYEQYF.

The chain combines TRBV23-1 with TRBJ1-1; D not certain. TRBV23-1 is identified as an open reading frame with a role that is uncertain. V gave up 8 bases and J gave up 0 bases, with 22 bases separating them. There are 17 residues in the CDR3. CDR3 residues: CASPADFPLRMNTEAFF. CDR3 DNA: TGCGCCAGCCCCGCAGACTTCCCCCTGAGGATGAACACTGAAGCTTTCTTT.

This chain uses TRBV5-6 with TRBJ2-3, with D perhaps matching TRBD2 (6 bases). The CDR3 is 13 amino acids. The germline gives CDR1 SGHDT, CDR2 YYEEEE. With 3 bases removed from V and 4 bases from J, the gap between germline ends came to 9 bases. The CDR3, as DNA: TGTGCCAGCAGCTCCAGACTAGCAGATACGCAGTATTTT. Translation: CASSSRLADTQYF.

The chain employs TRBV4-1 and TRBJ1-1; 12 bases line up with TRBD1. CDR1 is MGHRA, CDR2 YSYEKL, per germline. The CDR3 spans 17 residues. J lost 4 bases, V lost 4 bases, and 10 bases had no gene match. Here the CDR3 reads CASSPRDRGREGTEAFF. Here the CDR3 DNA reads TGCGCCAGCAGCCCCCGGGACAGGGGGCGTGAGGGCACTGAAGCTTTCTTT.

A single count supports this clone. The V call is TRBV30, the J call TRBJ1-4; D is uncertain. The CDR3 length is 15 residues. The germline gives CDR1 GTSNPN, CDR2 SVGIG (reference sequence). The V gene lost 3 bases and the J gene lost 5 bases, with 16 bases spanning the gap. CDR3 sequence: CAWRQDGSGNEKLFF. The CDR3 DNA follows: TGTGCCTGGAGGCAGGACGGCTCGGGGAATGAAAAACTGTTTTTT.

Here the CDR3 DNA reads TGTGCCTGCAAGCGACAGGAAAAAATCGGAGACCGCTCTGGGGCCAACGTCCTGACTTTC. Protein: CACKRQEKIGDRSGANVLTF. V is TRBV30 and J is TRBJ2-6; tentative D call: TRBD1 (6 bases). CDR1 and CDR2 from the germline V gene are GTSNPN and SVGIG (reference sequence). The germline V and J ends were trimmed by 6 bases and 0 bases, with 27 bases remaining between them. The CDR3 is 20 amino acids.

V usage is TRBV18 and J usage is TRBJ2-3; a weak D match, TRBD2 (5 bases). There are 15 residues in the CDR3. V was cut by 5 bases and J by 0 bases, with 12 bases left in between. Germline values: CDR1 KGHSH, CDR2 LQKENI. The CDR3, as DNA: TGTGCCAGCTCATCCGACGGACTTAGCACAGATACGCAGTATTTT. Translating it yields CASSSDGLSTDTQYF. The full variable domain, with the rest looked up from reference TRBV18 and TRBJ2-3, is NAGVMQNPRHLVRRRGQEARLRCSPMKGHSHVYWYRQLPEEGLKFMVYLQKENIIDESGMPKERFSAEFPKEGPSILRIQQVVRGDSAAYFCASSSDGLSTDTQYFGPGTRLTVL.

The genes are TRBV30 and TRBJ2-5, with 11 nucleotides matching TRBD2. CDR1 is GTSNPN, CDR2 SVGIG, per germline (reference sequence). Unmatched junction bases numbered 6, after V lost 5 bases and J lost 4 bases. CDR3 length equals 14 residues. The chain's CDR3 is CAWGGTSGRETQYF. The CDR3 DNA reads TGTGCCTGGGGGGGCACTAGCGGGAGAGAGACCCAGTACTTC.

CDR3 DNA: TGTGCCAGCAGTTACCAGGGGGATGGCAATCAGCCCCAGCATTTT. This encodes CASSYQGDGNQPQHF. The chain uses TRBV28 and TRBJ1-5, with 7 positions matching TRBD1. Germline lookup yields CDR1 MDHEN and CDR2 SYDVKM. The CDR3 length is 15 residues. The V and J ends lost 4 bases and 2 bases, in that order; junction bases with no gene match: 5.

This clone came up once. The genes are TRBV27 and TRBJ1-1; 7 nucleotides match TRBD1. CDR3 length equals 15 residues. CDR1 is MNHEY, CDR2 SMNVEV, per germline (reference sequence). Unmatched junction bases numbered 11, after V lost 4 bases and J lost 6 bases. DNA of the CDR3: TGTGCCAGCAGTTCTGGAGACAGGGCTATTTCTGAAGCTTTCTTT. It yields the protein CASSSGDRAISEAFF.

CDR3 in DNA: TGTGCCAGCACGGACACTTCGAACACTGAAGCTTTCTTT. Amino acid sequence: CASTDTSNTEAFF. The V and J genes are TRBV28 and TRBJ1-1; TRBD1 might be the D (5 bases). There are 13 residues in the CDR3. V was clipped by 7 bases and J by 1 base, with 10 bases between them. Germline lookup yields CDR1 MDHEN and CDR2 SYDVKM.